This T cell receptor (beta chain) is from a study of blood T cell repertoires in COVID-19. At the level of the study: Acute and convalescent COVID-19 specimens originated in the United States, Italy and Spain. PBMCs, B-cell-depleted T cells, or T cells provided the cDNA or gDNA that made up the material.

In the authors' methods: The authors estimated nucleated cell counts from reference gene primer amplification. Only in-frame clones appear in the TCRdb table, and some are missing; sequencing was by immunoSEQ multiplex PCR. The D gene and trimming were derived from the DNA, and the V and J assignments and clone size from that table. The sample records roughly 170,000 clones, around 80% being singletons. The CDR3 extends over 19 amino acids. Germline V gives CDR1 LNHNV, CDR2 YYDKDF (reference sequence). V shed 2 bases and J shed 0 bases, with 17 bases lying between them. The receptor's source is a human donor in a cohort sampled during active COVID-19. The sample consisted of peripheral blood. The chain has TRBV15 and TRBJ2-6; a weak D match, TRBD1 (6 bases). The CDR3 nucleotides are TGTGCCACCAGCAGATTCAGGGGTGTGTGGGGCTCTGGGGCCAACGTCCTGACTTTC. Its protein product is CATSRFRGVWGSGANVLTF. The full variable domain, its missing parts supplied by reference TRBV15 and TRBJ2-6, is DAMVIQNPRYQVTQFGKPVTLSCSQTLNHNVMYWYQQKSSQAPKLLFHYYDKDFNNEADTPDNFQSRRPNTSFCFLDIRSPGLGDTAMYLCATSRFRGVWGSGANVLTFGAGSRLTVL.